Reported below is one T cell receptor (beta chain). Individuals in the exposed group had encountered a COVID-19 case within 2 weeks preceding study entry. Authors' analysis steps: Nucleated cell number was recorded as an estimate derived from reference gene primer amplification. Sequenced by immunoSEQ multiplex PCR; TCRdb stores in-frame clones only, minus some. That table is the source of V, J and clone size, and D and trimming were worked out from the DNA. The data hold approximately 150,000 clones, with over 70% observed a single time. These data come from a study of blood T cell repertoires in COVID-19. Across the whole study: There were acute and convalescent COVID-19 samples, and they came from the United States, Italy and Spain. PBMCs, B-cell-depleted T cells, or T cells provided the cDNA or gDNA that made up the material.

Per germline, CDR1 KGHDR and CDR2 SFDVKD. The CDR3 runs 14 residues. Trimming removed 9 bases from V and 7 bases from J; junction bases left unmatched: 11. The sequence was obtained from a man aged 65 to 79 who had been exposed to COVID-19. The sample consisted of PBMCs or T cells enriched from blood (not recorded which). The chain recombines TRBV24-1 with TRBJ2-5; TRBD1 aligns across 9 bases. CDR3 nucleotide sequence: TGTGCCACCGGTAGAGACGGGACAGGGTCGACCCAGTACTTC. It encodes CATGRDGTGSTQYF.